This T cell receptor (beta chain) stems from a study of blood T cell repertoires in COVID-19. Background on the study: Nucleic acid was either cDNA or gDNA, and it came from T cells, B-cell-depleted T cells, or PBMCs.

Libraries were prepared by immunoSEQ multiplex PCR; TCRdb keeps only in-frame clonotypes and omits some of them. This table holds about 240,000 clones, more than 85% found once. The germline V gene encodes CDR1 SNHLY and CDR2 FYNNEI. The CDR3 has 17 residues. The ends lost 5 bases at V and 7 bases at J; junction bases unmatched: 16. The sequenced material came from PBMCs or T cells enriched from blood (not recorded which). The receptor's source is a young woman who had recovered from COVID-19. The V call is TRBV2, the J call TRBJ2-2; TRBD2 aligns across 7 bases. CDR3 DNA: TGTGCCAGCAGTCATAGGGTCCGGGGGAGGGCCGTCGGGGAGCTGTTTTTT. Encoded protein: CASSHRVRGRAVGELFF.